What follows are 24 T cell receptor beta chains derived from one specimen sequenced in a study of a mutant IDH1 vaccine in newly diagnosed glioma (dated by TCRdb to the early 2020s). The time point label on this specimen signifies: baseline, week 1 (first vaccination visit). What this sample's treatment or condition label stands for: pre-vaccination baseline after standard-of-care therapy. Libraries came from the immunoSEQ multiplex PCR assay. The table comes from immuneACCESS by way of TCRdb, which keeps in-frame sequences with V and J called. Part of the clones is missing from these tables; in studies checked, under half for an unresolved V gene and the rest for unknown reasons. Present in this sample are fewer than 45,000 clones, roughly 80% of which were seen just once. The ten biggest clones cover about 9.1% of the sample. The sequencing here drew on PBMCs, taken from a glioma patient treated with radiotherapy, temozolomide or both. The source of these receptors is a man in his forties or fifties with glioma. Some clones in this sample may be carry-over from other donors' samples.

The chain uses TRBV5-4 and TRBJ2-3, with TRBD2 identical over 7 bases. Germline loops: CDR1 SGHNT, CDR2 YYREEE (reference sequence). V lost 5 bases, J lost 6 bases, and 12 bases stayed unmatched. This CDR3 spans 15 amino acids. CDR3 in DNA: TGTGCCAGCAGGGGAGGGTCTAGGAACGTTGATACGCAGTATTTT. Its protein product is CASRGGSRNVDTQYF.

Concerning this clone: One end of the junction does not line up with germline, which may come from a read error. The rearrangement links TRBV25-1 to TRBJ2-5; maybe TRBD2 (6 bases). This CDR3 contains 14 residues. Germline loops: CDR1 MGHDK, CDR2 SYGVNS. DNA for the CDR3: TGTGCCAGCGGTGACACCAGCGGGCAAGAGACCCAGTACTTC. This gives the protein CASGDTSGQETQYF.

This clone was counted a single time. The chain uses TRBV19 and TRBJ1-1, with unresolved D. V lost 3 bases and J 0 bases, leaving 8 bases between the germline ends. The germline CDR1 and CDR2 sequences are LNHDA and SQIVND (reference sequence). This CDR3 comprises 14 residues. CDR3 coding DNA: TGTGCCAGTAGTATGGAGGGCTTGAACACTGAAGCTTTCTTT. Its translation: CASSMEGLNTEAFF.

The CDR3 DNA sequence: TGCGCCAGCAGCTTGGCCGGGACAGAGCAGTTCTTC. Translation: CASSLAGTEQFF. This chain joins TRBV5-1 and TRBJ2-1, with D possibly TRBD1 on 6 matching bases. From germline, CDR1 is SGHRS and CDR2 YFSETQ. CDR3 length: 12 amino acids. The V gene lost 0 bases and the J gene lost 10 bases, with 8 bases spanning the gap. Looking up the rest from reference TRBV5-1 and TRBJ2-1 gives the full variable domain: KAGVTQTPRYLIKTRGQQVTLSCSPISGHRSVSWYQQTPGQGLQFLFEYFSETQRNKGNFPGRFSGRQFSNSRSEMNVSTLELGDSALYLCASSLAGTEQFFGPGTRLTVL.

The chain couples TRBV29-1 to TRBJ1-1; the D gene is possibly TRBD1 (5 bases). Germline loops: CDR1 SQVTM, CDR2 ANQGSEA. The CDR3 extends over 15 amino acids. Trimming removed 0 bases at V and 0 bases at J, with 11 bases between. CDR3 in DNA: TGCAGCGTTGAAGATCGGGCAGGGCTGAACACTGAAGCTTTCTTT. This codes for CSVEDRAGLNTEAFF. The full variable domain, its missing parts supplied by reference TRBV29-1 and TRBJ1-1, is SAVISQKPSRDICQRGTSLTIQCQVDSQVTMMFWYRQQPGQSLTLIATANQGSEATYESGFVIDKFPISRPNLTFSTLTVSNMSPEDSSIYLCSVEDRAGLNTEAFFGQGTRLTVV.

This chain uses TRBV7-2 with TRBJ2-5; the D is unclear. The CDR3 is made up of 14 amino acids. CDR1 and CDR2 from the germline V gene are SGHTA and FQGNSA. Trimming left V 5 bases short and J 3 bases short, with 13 bases between. This chain's CDR3 is CASSPWLAEETQYF. For the CDR3, the DNA is TGTGCCAGCAGCCCCTGGTTGGCGGAAGAGACCCAGTACTTC.

This clone was observed a few times. The CDR3 sequence: CASSLKLTRLNTEAFF. In nucleotides, the CDR3 is TGTGCCAGCAGCTTGAAATTAACCAGGTTGAACACTGAAGCTTTCTTT. The V call is TRBV5-6, the J call TRBJ1-1; D ambiguous. Per germline, CDR1 SGHDT and CDR2 YYEEEE. The V end lost 1 base, the J end lost 0 bases, and 13 bases lay between the germline ends. This CDR3 region has 16 residues.

The CDR3 here is CASSRGVGGTYNEQFF. CDR3 in DNA: TGTGCCAGCAGTCGAGGCGTGGGGGGGACATACAATGAGCAGTTCTTC. The chain is built from TRBV4-2 and TRBJ2-1; possible D gene TRBD2, 7 bases. The CDR3 length is 16 residues. CDR1 LGHNA and CDR2 YNFKEQ come from the germline V gene. V was shortened by 6 bases and J by 4 bases, with 19 bases between the two germline ends.

The chain uses TRBV6-1 and TRBJ1-5, with a possible D match to TRBD1 (5 bases). The CDR3 spans 14 residues. V gave up 5 bases and J gave up 4 bases, with 12 bases separating them. From germline, CDR1 is MNHNS and CDR2 SASEGT. The DNA of the CDR3 is TGTGCCAGCAGTTCCTCTCGACAGAATCAGCCCCAGCATTTT. This sequence encodes CASSSSRQNQPQHF.

This chain uses TRBV6-4 with TRBJ1-1; D is perhaps TRBD1 (6 bases). This CDR3 region has 13 residues. The V gene's germline CDR1 is MRHNA and CDR2 SNTAGT. V dropped 6 bases and J dropped 1 base, with 9 bases sitting between them. The CDR3 is CASRAQGNTEAFF. CDR3 sequence (DNA): TGTGCCAGCAGAGCACAGGGGAACACTGAAGCTTTCTTT.

The chain couples TRBV4-2 to TRBJ1-1; D gene uncertain. CDR1 is LGHNA and CDR2 is YNFKEQ in the germline V gene. V was pared by 1 base and J by 4 bases, with 13 bases between. The CDR3 spans 15 residues. The CDR3: CASSQADRPVTEAFF. For the CDR3, the DNA is TGTGCCAGCAGCCAAGCGGACCGACCTGTCACTGAAGCTTTCTTT.

The genes are TRBV5-1 and TRBJ2-3; D remains unclear. The CDR3 covers 15 residues. The V end was cut by 4 bases, the J end by 3 bases, with 15 bases between. Germline V CDR1 and CDR2: SGHRS, YFSETQ. This CDR3 is CASSLVLPLTDTQYF. The CDR3 DNA follows: TGCGCCAGCAGCCTGGTGTTGCCTTTAACAGATACGCAGTATTTT. The full variable domain, completed using reference TRBV5-1 and TRBJ2-3, is KAGVTQTPRYLIKTRGQQVTLSCSPISGHRSVSWYQQTPGQGLQFLFEYFSETQRNKGNFPGRFSGRQFSNSRSEMNVSTLELGDSALYLCASSLVLPLTDTQYFGPGTRLTVL.

V and J are TRBV4-3 and TRBJ2-7, with 8 bases that match TRBD2. The V and J ends lost 4 bases and 2 bases, in that order; junction bases with no gene match: 7. Germline V gives CDR1 LGHNA, CDR2 YSLEER. This CDR3 has 15 amino acids. The CDR3 reads CASSREAGATYEQYF. The DNA of the CDR3 is TGCGCCAGCAGCCGTGAAGCGGGGGCTACCTACGAGCAGTACTTC.

This clone was recorded a few times. This chain uses TRBV27 with TRBJ1-1; D ambiguous. From germline, CDR1 is MNHEY and CDR2 SMNVEV (reference sequence). The CDR3 extends over 16 amino acids. V was clipped by 2 bases and J by 3 bases, with 16 bases between them. DNA for the CDR3: TGTGCCAGCAGTTTAGATTCCGGGTTGGGCGACACTGAAGCTTTCTTT. This encodes CASSLDSGLGDTEAFF.

The chain recombines TRBV11-2 with TRBJ2-5; the D gene is possibly TRBD2 (5 bases). The germline V and J ends were trimmed by 1 base and 3 bases, with 6 bases remaining between them. CDR1 and CDR2 from the germline V gene are SGHAT and FQNNGV. The CDR3 totals 13 residues. The CDR3 region has the DNA TGTGCCAGCAGCTTAGGGGAGAAAGAGACCCAGTACTTC. Translated, it gives CASSLGEKETQYF.

The chain combines TRBV15 with TRBJ1-5, with D uncertain. The CDR3 is made up of 15 amino acids. CDR1 is LNHNV, CDR2 YYDKDF, per germline (reference sequence). V gave up 8 bases and J gave up 7 bases, with 21 bases separating them. In nucleotides, the CDR3 is TGTGCCACCTCACTCTCTTCGGCGGGAGGACAGCCCCAGCATTTT. It translates to CATSLSSAGGQPQHF.

The chain employs TRBV10-3 and TRBJ2-6, with D maybe TRBD1 (5 bases). The V gene lost 0 bases and the J gene lost 0 bases, with 18 bases spanning the gap. Germline V CDR1 and CDR2: ENHRY, SYGVKD. There are 20 residues in the CDR3. The CDR3 DNA is TGTGCCATCAGTGAGTCGGATGGGGCAGGCTGGATCTCTGGGGCCAACGTCCTGACTTTC. Protein sequence: CAISESDGAGWISGANVLTF.

V is TRBV10-3 and J is TRBJ2-3; D not certain. Trimming stripped 8 bases from V and 1 base from J, with 1 base between. Looked up from germline, CDR1 is ENHRY and CDR2 is SYGVKD. This CDR3 has 10 amino acids. DNA of the CDR3: TGTGCCATCGGCACAGATACGCAGTATTTT. Protein sequence: CAIGTDTQYF.

V is TRBV5-8 and J is TRBJ2-7; TRBD2 might be the D (6 bases). Germline V gene lookup returns CDR1 SGHTS and CDR2 YDEGEE. CDR3 length equals 14 residues. The V gene lost 3 bases and the J gene lost 7 bases, with 17 bases spanning the gap. The CDR3 DNA follows: TGTGCCAGCAGCTCCATCGGGGGAGTATCGGAGCAGTACTTC. It yields the protein CASSSIGGVSEQYF.

The chain couples TRBV30 to TRBJ1-2; D is perhaps TRBD1 (5 bases). This CDR3 is 10 amino acids long. The ends were cut back, 6 bases at V and 13 bases at J, with 15 bases in the middle. CDR1 and CDR2 (germline): GTSNPN, SVGIG (reference sequence). The CDR3 region is CACGGATTTF. The CDR3 nucleotides are TGTGCCTGTGGAGGGGCAACGACCACCTTC.

The chain has TRBV29-1 and TRBJ2-7; 10 nucleotides line up with TRBD1. CDR1 and CDR2 from the germline V gene are SQVTM and ANQGSEA. Trimming removed 7 bases from V and 7 bases from J; junction bases left unmatched: 4. The CDR3 spans 11 residues. This CDR3 is CSGDRGGEQYF. In DNA, the CDR3 is TGCAGCGGGGACAGGGGAGGAGAGCAGTACTTC.

The chain carries TRBV6-5 and TRBJ2-7; 7 nucleotides match TRBD1. Germline loops: CDR1 MNHEY, CDR2 SVGAGI. V was pared by 0 bases and J by 3 bases, with 8 bases of the junction left unmatched. The CDR3 is 16 amino acids. CDR3 in DNA: TGTGCCAGCAGTTACTCGCGGCAGGGGGTCGACTACGAGCAGTACTTC. It codes for CASSYSRQGVDYEQYF.

The table lists this clone with a few counts. The chain has TRBV30 and TRBJ1-5; D gene unclear. This CDR3 comprises 12 residues. Germline CDR1 and CDR2: GTSNPN and SVGIG (reference sequence). With 0 bases removed from V and 4 bases from J, the gap between germline ends came to 4 bases. The CDR3 here is CAWSVENQPQHF. The CDR3, as DNA: TGTGCCTGGAGTGTAGAAAATCAGCCCCAGCATTTT.

In DNA form, the CDR3 reads TGTGCCAGCAGCCAAGGGGTGTTGTCCGCCCGGGGTGAGCAGTTCTTC. Residues: CASSQGVLSARGEQFF. This chain connects TRBV4-2 to TRBJ2-1; D may be TRBD2 (5 bases). The germline gives CDR1 LGHNA, CDR2 YNFKEQ. CDR3 length: 16 amino acids. V lost 1 base, J lost 9 bases, and 19 bases lay in between.